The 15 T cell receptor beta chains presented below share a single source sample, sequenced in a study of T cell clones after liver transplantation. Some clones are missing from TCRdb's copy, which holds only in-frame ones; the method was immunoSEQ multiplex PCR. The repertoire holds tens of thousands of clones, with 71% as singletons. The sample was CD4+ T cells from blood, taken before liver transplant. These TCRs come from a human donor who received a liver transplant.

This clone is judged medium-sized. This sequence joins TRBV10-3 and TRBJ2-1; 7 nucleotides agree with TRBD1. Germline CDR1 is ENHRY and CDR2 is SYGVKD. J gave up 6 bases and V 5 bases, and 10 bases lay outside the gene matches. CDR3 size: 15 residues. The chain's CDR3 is CAISQTDRATNEQFF. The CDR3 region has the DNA TGTGCCATCAGTCAAACCGACAGGGCCACCAATGAGCAGTTCTTC.

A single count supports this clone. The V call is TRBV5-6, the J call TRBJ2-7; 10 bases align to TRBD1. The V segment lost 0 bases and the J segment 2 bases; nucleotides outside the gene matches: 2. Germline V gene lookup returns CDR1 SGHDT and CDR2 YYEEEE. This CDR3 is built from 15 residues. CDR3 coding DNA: TGTGCCAGCAGCTTGGGACAGGGGGCCACCTACGAGCAGTACTTC. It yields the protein CASSLGQGATYEQYF.

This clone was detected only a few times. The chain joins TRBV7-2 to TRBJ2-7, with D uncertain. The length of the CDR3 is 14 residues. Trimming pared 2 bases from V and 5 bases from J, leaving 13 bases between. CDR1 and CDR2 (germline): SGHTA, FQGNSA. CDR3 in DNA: TGTGCCAGCAGCTTAAACGGCCAGAGCGACGAGCAGTACTTC. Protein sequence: CASSLNGQSDEQYF.

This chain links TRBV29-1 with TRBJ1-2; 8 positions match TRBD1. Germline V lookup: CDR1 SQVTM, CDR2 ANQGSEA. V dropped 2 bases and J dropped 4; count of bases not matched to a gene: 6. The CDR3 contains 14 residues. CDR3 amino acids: CSVEPGTGAYGYTF. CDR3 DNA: TGCAGCGTTGAACCCGGGACAGGTGCCTATGGCTACACCTTC.

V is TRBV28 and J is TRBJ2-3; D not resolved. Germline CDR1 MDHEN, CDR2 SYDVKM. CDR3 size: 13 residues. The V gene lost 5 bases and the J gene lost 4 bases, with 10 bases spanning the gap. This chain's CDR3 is CASSSGPADTQYF. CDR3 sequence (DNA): TGTGCCAGCAGTAGTGGCCCCGCAGATACGCAGTATTTT.

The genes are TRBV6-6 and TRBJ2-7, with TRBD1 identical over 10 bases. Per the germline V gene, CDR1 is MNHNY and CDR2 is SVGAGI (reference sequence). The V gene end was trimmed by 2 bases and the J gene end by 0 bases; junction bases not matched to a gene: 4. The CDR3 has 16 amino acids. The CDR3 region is CASSYQGQGSSYEQYF. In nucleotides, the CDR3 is TGTGCCAGCAGTTACCAGGGACAGGGGTCCTCCTACGAGCAGTACTTC.

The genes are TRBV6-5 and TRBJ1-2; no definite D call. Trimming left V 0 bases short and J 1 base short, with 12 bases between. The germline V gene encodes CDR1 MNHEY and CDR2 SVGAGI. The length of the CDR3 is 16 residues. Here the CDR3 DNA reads TGTGCCAGCAGTTACTCTGCGGGGAACATTAACTATGGCTACACCTTC. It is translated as CASSYSAGNINYGYTF.

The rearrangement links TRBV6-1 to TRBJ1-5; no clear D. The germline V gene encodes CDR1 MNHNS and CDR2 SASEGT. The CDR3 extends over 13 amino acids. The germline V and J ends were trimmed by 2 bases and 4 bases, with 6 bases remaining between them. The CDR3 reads CASSEHFNQPQHF. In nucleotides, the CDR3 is TGTGCCAGCAGTGAACACTTTAATCAGCCCCAGCATTTT.

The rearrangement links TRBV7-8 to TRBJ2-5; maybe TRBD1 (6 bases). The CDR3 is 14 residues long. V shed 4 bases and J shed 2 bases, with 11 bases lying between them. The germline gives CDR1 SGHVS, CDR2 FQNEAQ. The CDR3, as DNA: TGTGCCAGCAGCTCGGGACAACTTCAAGAGACCCAGTACTTC. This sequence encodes CASSSGQLQETQYF.

The CDR3, as DNA: TGTGCCAGCAGCCTTCTAGGGACCCAGTACTTC. Protein sequence: CASSLLGTQYF. This sequence joins TRBV28 and TRBJ2-5; D ambiguous. Trimming cost V 6 bases and J 7 bases, with 9 bases left between them. Germline lookup yields CDR1 MDHEN and CDR2 SYDVKM. The CDR3 has 11 residues.

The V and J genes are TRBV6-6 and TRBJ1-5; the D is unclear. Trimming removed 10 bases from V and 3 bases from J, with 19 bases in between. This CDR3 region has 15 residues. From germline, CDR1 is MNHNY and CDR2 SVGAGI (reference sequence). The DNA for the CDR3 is TGTGCCACCGAGCCCGCGGGGATTCCCAATCAGCCCCAGCATTTT. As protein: CATEPAGIPNQPQHF.

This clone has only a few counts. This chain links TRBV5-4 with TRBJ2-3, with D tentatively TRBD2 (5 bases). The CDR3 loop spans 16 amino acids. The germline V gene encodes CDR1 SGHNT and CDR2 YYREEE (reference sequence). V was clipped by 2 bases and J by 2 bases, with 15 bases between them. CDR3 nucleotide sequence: TGTGCCAGCAGCTTTAGGGCGGGTTCTCCCACAGATACGCAGTATTTT. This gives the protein CASSFRAGSPTDTQYF.

The CDR3 nucleotides are TGTGCCATCAGTGGGACCACAGGGATTGCTAACTATGGCTACACCTTC. This encodes CAISGTTGIANYGYTF. V and J are TRBV10-3 and TRBJ1-2, with D possibly TRBD1 on 6 matching bases. V lost 4 bases and J lost 0, with 15 bases in between. The length of the CDR3 is 16 residues. From germline, CDR1 is ENHRY and CDR2 SYGVKD.

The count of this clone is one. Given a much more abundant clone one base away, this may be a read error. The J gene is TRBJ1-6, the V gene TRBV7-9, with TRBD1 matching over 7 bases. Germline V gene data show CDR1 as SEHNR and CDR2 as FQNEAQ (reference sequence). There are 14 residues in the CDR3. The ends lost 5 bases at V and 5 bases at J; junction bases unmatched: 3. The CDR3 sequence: CASSVGQNNSPLHF. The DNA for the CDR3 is TGTGCCAGCAGCGTGGGACAGAATAATTCACCCCTCCACTTT.

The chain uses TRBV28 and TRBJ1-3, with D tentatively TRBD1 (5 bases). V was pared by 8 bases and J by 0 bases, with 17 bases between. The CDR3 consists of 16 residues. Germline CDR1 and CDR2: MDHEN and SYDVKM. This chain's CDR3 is CASRPQGYSSGNTIYF. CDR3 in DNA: TGTGCCAGCCGTCCGCAGGGTTACTCCTCTGGAAACACCATATATTTT.